These 12 T cell receptor beta chains originate from one sample sequenced in a study of blood T cells in healthy people across ages. PCR was performed a second time for 7 to 11 cycles using a sample-barcoded 5' primer and a J-beta primer mix. TCRdb called the 5' RACE reads again in MiXCR, with one record for every CDR3 protein. Of around 780,000 distinct CDR3 sequences in the sample, more than 50% were seen once. The source material was blood. The source is a man aged 40-50 years in good health.

The CDR3 is CSARARLAGGIDTQYF. The CDR3 DNA is TGCAGTGCTAGAGCGAGACTAGCGGGAGGTATCGATACGCAGTATTTT. The chain is built from TRBV20-1 and TRBJ2-3; the match to TRBD2 covers 13 bases. V trimming: 1 base; J trimming: 6 bases; junction bases outside the gene matches: 7. The germline gives CDR1 DFQATT, CDR2 SNEGSKA (reference sequence). The CDR3 sequence is 16 residues long.

J is TRBJ2-3 and V is TRBV27; possibly TRBD1 for D (6 bases). CDR1 and CDR2 (germline): MNHEY, SMNVEV (reference sequence). V was clipped by 0 bases and J by 1 base, with 14 bases between them. The CDR3 consists of 17 residues. The CDR3 loop reads CASSLSFRGKGTDTQYF. The CDR3 nucleotides read TGTGCCAGCAGTTTATCGTTCAGGGGCAAGGGCACAGATACGCAGTATTTT.

This CDR3 is CASGAVIHSGANVLTF. As DNA, the CDR3 is TGTGCCAGCGGCGCAGTGATCCACTCTGGGGCCAACGTCCTGACTTTC. The rearrangement joins TRBV2 to TRBJ2-6; the D is unclear. The CDR3 extends over 16 amino acids. Trimming pared 8 bases from V and 0 bases from J, leaving 14 bases between. Germline CDR1 and CDR2: SNHLY and FYNNEI.

This clonotype was observed a few times. The chain joins TRBV29-1 to TRBJ2-1; no firm D call. The germline gives CDR1 SQVTM, CDR2 ANQGSEA. The CDR3 has 13 amino acids. Trimming pared 5 bases from V and 6 bases from J, leaving 14 bases between. CDR3 nucleotides: TGCAGCGTTCTGGGCCCCACCCGCAATGAGCAGTTCTTC. It is translated as CSVLGPTRNEQFF.

This clonotype was counted only a few times. The V gene is TRBV4-2, the J gene TRBJ2-3, with 8 bases that match TRBD2. This CDR3 is built from 16 residues. The V gene end was trimmed by 2 bases and the J gene end by 5 bases; junction bases not matched to a gene: 9. Germline V CDR1 and CDR2: LGHNA, YNFKEQ. CDR3 protein: CASSQISGLAKDTQYF. CDR3 coding DNA: TGTGCCAGCAGCCAAATATCTGGACTAGCTAAAGATACGCAGTATTTT.

The V and J genes are TRBV3-1 and TRBJ2-7; D gene ambiguous. The end of the DNA aligns better with TRBJ2-5, so the J call may be wrong. CDR3 length: 12 amino acids. Germline V gene data show CDR1 as LGHDT and CDR2 as YNNKEL (reference sequence). CDR3 DNA sequence: TGTGCCAGCAGCCAAGTTTTCGAGACCCAGTACTTC. Amino acid sequence: CASSQVFETQYF.

The CDR3 nucleotides are TGCAGCGTTGAAAAGGTCCTGAACACTGAAGCTTTCTTT. Protein sequence: CSVEKVLNTEAFF. V is TRBV29-1 and J is TRBJ1-1; unclear D gene. The CDR3 is made up of 13 amino acids. Germline lookup yields CDR1 SQVTM and CDR2 ANQGSEA. Trimming took off 2 bases at V and 0 bases at J, with 7 bases between the two ends.

The chain combines TRBV21-1 with TRBJ1-5; the table calls TRBD1, which could not be checked here. TRBV21-1 is classified as a pseudogene. The CDR3 covers 17 residues. The CDR3 nucleotides are TGTGCCAGCAGCAAAATTGGGGGACAGGGGGCTGATCAGCCCCAGCATTTT. This encodes CASSKIGGQGADQPQHF.

The V and J genes are TRBV24-1 and TRBJ2-3, with 11 bases fitting TRBD2. Losses at the gene ends were 5 bases for V and 1 base for J; bases not matched to a gene: 4. The CDR3 runs to 16 residues. Germline CDR1 KGHDR, CDR2 SFDVKD. The chain's CDR3 is CATSGGTSGGTDTQYF. The CDR3 nucleotides are TGTGCCACCAGTGGTGGGACTAGCGGAGGCACAGATACGCAGTATTTT.

As concerns this clonotype: A read error may be the cause here, since a much bigger clone is one base away. The chain is built from TRBV20-1 and TRBJ2-5, with 12 positions matching TRBD1. V lost 7 bases to trimming and J lost 5 bases; unmatched junction nucleotides: 2. Germline CDR1 DFQATT, CDR2 SNEGSKA (reference sequence). CDR3 length: 12 residues. The CDR3 coding sequence is TGCAGTGGGGACAGGGGGCTGGAGACCCAGTACTTC. It translates to CSGDRGLETQYF.

The chain employs TRBV4-1 and TRBJ2-7, with D possibly being TRBD1 (6 bases). Trimming took off 0 bases at V and 3 bases at J, with 12 bases between the two ends. Germline V CDR1 and CDR2: MGHRA, YSYEKL. The CDR3 is 15 residues long. CDR3 sequence: CASSQDQGRGYEQYF. The CDR3 nucleotides are TGCGCCAGCAGCCAAGATCAAGGCAGGGGCTACGAGCAGTACTTC.

The chain has TRBV3-1 and TRBJ2-7, with D tentatively TRBD2 (5 bases). The CDR3 spans 14 residues. V lost 0 bases to trimming and J lost 6 bases, with 12 bases between them. The germline V gene encodes CDR1 LGHDT and CDR2 YNNKEL (reference sequence). The CDR3 is CASSQDLRGFEQYF. DNA of the CDR3: TGTGCCAGCAGCCAAGATCTACGAGGGTTCGAGCAGTACTTC.